This T cell receptor beta chain was recovered during a study of cytomegalovirus exposure and HLA in healthy donors. Use of 60 Vbeta and 13 Jbeta primers characterized the PCR. The data were produced by immunoSEQ multiplex PCR, yet TCRdb's version contains in-frame clones alone and is incomplete. Among about 120,000 clones, approximately 72% were seen once, and the ten largest hold about 30%. Trimming cost V 1 base and J 2 bases, with 10 bases left between them. CDR1 is SGHDT and CDR2 is YYEEEE in the germline V gene. The CDR3 totals 15 residues. Study observations and caveats: Later analysis found that TCR beta chains associated with HLA were more clonally expanded than other, equally common chains. Most TCR sequences proved rare, with some public TCRs found in many donors.

Concerning this clone itself: No antigen is known for it.

This receptor was obtained from a man aged 60-69 years in good health and CMV-seropositive. Sequencing input: PBMCs. V and J are TRBV5-6 and TRBJ1-5, with a possible D match to TRBD1 (5 bases). Here the CDR3 reads CASSLWGVGNQPQHF. The CDR3 region has the DNA TGTGCCAGCAGCTTGTGGGGGGTCGGCAATCAGCCCCAGCATTTT. Together with reference TRBV5-6 and TRBJ1-5, the CDR3 gives the full variable domain: DAGVTQSPTHLIKTRGQQVTLRCSPKSGHDTVSWYQQALGQGPQFIFQYYEEEERQRGNFPDRFSGHQFPNYSSELNVNALLLGDSALYLCASSLWGVGNQPQHFGDGTRLSIL.